The 20 T cell receptor beta chains below come from one sample, sequenced in a study of OX40 agonist ivuxolimab in advanced cancers. Assay: immunoSEQ multiplex PCR; the TCRdb copy retains only in-frame clones and omits some. The data contain tens of thousands of clones, around 89% of them singletons. Sample: CD4+ or CD8+ T cells sorted from blood, taken in a trial of the OX40 agonist ivuxolimab. These receptors were collected from an adult with an advanced solid tumor such as melanoma, head and neck, liver or kidney cancer.

The genes are TRBV5-1 and TRBJ2-3; no clear D. Trimming removed 2 bases at V and 0 bases at J, with 7 bases between. Germline-derived CDR1 and CDR2 are SGHRS and YFSETQ. This CDR3 comprises 14 residues. Here the CDR3 reads CASSLVLSTDTQYF. CDR3 DNA: TGCGCCAGCAGCTTAGTGCTAAGCACAGATACGCAGTATTTT.

V is TRBV5-5 and J is TRBJ1-4, with 7 bases matching TRBD1. The CDR3 is 14 residues long. V lost 1 base to trimming and J lost 7 bases; unmatched junction nucleotides: 4. CDR1 and CDR2 (germline): SGHKS, YYEKEE (reference sequence). The CDR3 DNA reads as TGTGCCAGCAGCTTGACAGGGGATCTTGAAAAACTGTTTTTT. Translation: CASSLTGDLEKLFF.

The rearrangement links TRBV6-1 to TRBJ1-2; D is possibly TRBD1 (5 bases). CDR3 size: 16 residues. Per the germline V gene, CDR1 is MNHNS and CDR2 is SASEGT. Trimming took 0 bases from V and 1 from J, leaving 12 bases between them. CDR3 protein: CASSEAVDRFNYGYTF. The CDR3, as DNA: TGTGCCAGCAGTGAAGCGGTTGACAGATTTAACTATGGCTACACCTTC.

This chain uses TRBV5-1 with TRBJ2-3; a possible D gene is TRBD1 (6 bases). Germline V CDR1 and CDR2: SGHRS, YFSETQ. This CDR3 contains 14 residues. Deletions cut 3 bases from V and 1 base from J, with 9 bases between. The DNA for the CDR3 is TGCGCCAGCAGCTGGGACACTGGCACAGATACGCAGTATTTT. This gives the protein CASSWDTGTDTQYF.

There are a few counts of this clone. The chain is built from TRBV5-1 and TRBJ1-1, with TRBD1 as a possible D gene (5 bases). This CDR3 has 14 residues. CDR1 SGHRS and CDR2 YFSETQ come from the germline V gene. The germline V and J ends were trimmed by 0 bases and 6 bases, with 12 bases remaining between them. The CDR3 nucleotides are TGCGCCAGCAGCTTGGGGGCACCGGGGGCTGAAGCTTTCTTT. Encoded protein: CASSLGAPGAEAFF.

The gene calls are TRBV11-2 and TRBJ1-2; 8 nucleotides match TRBD1. CDR3 size: 14 residues. V dropped 5 bases and J dropped 5; count of bases not matched to a gene: 7. Germline assignment: CDR1 SGHAT and CDR2 FQNNGV. The CDR3 DNA sequence: TGTGCCAGCAGCCCCCTACGACAGGGGTATGGCTACACCTTC. It encodes CASSPLRQGYGYTF.

V is TRBV5-1 and J is TRBJ2-1; maybe TRBD2 (5 bases). V was clipped by 0 bases and J by 11 bases, with 6 bases between them. The CDR3 sequence is 11 residues long. CDR1 SGHRS and CDR2 YFSETQ come from the germline V gene. The CDR3 reads CASSLASKQFF. The CDR3 nucleotides are TGCGCCAGCAGCTTGGCTAGCAAGCAGTTCTTC.

This chain links TRBV10-2 with TRBJ1-4; possibly TRBD1 for D (5 bases). Germline CDR1 reads WSHSY; CDR2 reads SAAADI. This CDR3 region has 13 residues. Trimming pared 8 bases from V and 7 bases from J, leaving 14 bases between. The chain's CDR3 is CASWGRGAEKLFF. The CDR3 DNA is TGCGCCAGCTGGGGGAGGGGAGCTGAAAAACTGTTTTTT.

The rearrangement uses TRBV7-9 and TRBJ1-1; TRBD1 agrees at 7 bases. The CDR3 is 19 residues long. Trimming cost V 4 bases and J 1 base; bases outside gene matches: 18. The germline gives CDR1 SEHNR, CDR2 FQNEAQ (reference sequence). The CDR3 loop reads CASSSNLGRQGRSNTEAFF. The CDR3 region has the DNA TGTGCCAGCAGCTCGAATCTGGGGAGACAGGGTAGGTCGAACACTGAAGCTTTCTTT.

This clone was detected once. CDR3 in amino acids: CASSLDLGGRVPYEQYF. The CDR3 DNA sequence: TGCGCCAGCAGCTTGGATCTCGGGGGCAGGGTCCCCTACGAGCAGTACTTC. The chain joins TRBV5-1 to TRBJ2-7; D might be TRBD1 or TRBD2, each matching 6 bases. The germline CDR1 and CDR2 sequences are SGHRS and YFSETQ. The CDR3 length is 17 residues. The ends were cut back, 0 bases at V and 2 bases at J, with 18 bases in the middle.

This clone has just a few counts. The rearrangement uses TRBV4-3 and TRBJ1-2; TRBD1 is a possible D gene (5 bases). Germline V lookup: CDR1 LGHNA, CDR2 YSLEER. CDR3 length equals 15 residues. V lost 0 bases and J 4 bases, leaving 12 bases between the germline ends. The CDR3 region is CASSQDPLGTYGYTF. The CDR3 nucleotides are TGCGCCAGCAGCCAAGATCCTTTAGGGACCTATGGCTACACCTTC.

This clone was found once. The J gene is TRBJ2-7, the V gene TRBV2; TRBD1 is a possible D gene (6 bases). The V and J ends lost 7 bases and 5 bases respectively, with 21 bases between them. The CDR3 totals 15 residues. CDR1 and CDR2 (germline): SNHLY, FYNNEI. CDR3 sequence: CASTLFGQGSDEQYF. Written as DNA, the CDR3 is TGTGCCAGCACCCTCTTCGGTCAGGGGTCCGACGAGCAGTACTTC.

The chain uses TRBV9 and TRBJ1-6; D possibly corresponds to TRBD1 (5 bases). In germline, CDR1 is SGDLS, CDR2 YYNGEE. The CDR3 consists of 13 residues. V shed 4 bases and J shed 8 bases, with 10 bases lying between them. This CDR3 reads CASSTIRDSPLHF. DNA of the CDR3: TGTGCCAGCAGCACGATCAGGGATTCACCCCTCCACTTT.

CDR3 in DNA: TGCGCCAGCAGCTTCCAGGGGGCAGGCACTGAAGCTTTCTTT. It yields the protein CASSFQGAGTEAFF. The chain employs TRBV5-1 and TRBJ1-1; TRBD1 matches at 8 bases. The CDR3 extends over 14 amino acids. Looked up from germline, CDR1 is SGHRS and CDR2 is YFSETQ. Trimming at V came to 2 bases and at J to 4 bases, leaving 4 bases not matched to a gene.

The chain recombines TRBV2 with TRBJ2-5, with TRBD2 identical over 8 bases. Germline values: CDR1 SNHLY, CDR2 FYNNEI. The CDR3 has 14 residues. The V gene end was trimmed by 6 bases and the J gene end by 7 bases; junction bases not matched to a gene: 10. The CDR3 here is CASSSWGLDGTQYF. As DNA, the CDR3 is TGTGCCAGCAGCAGCTGGGGACTAGATGGGACCCAGTACTTC. Full variable domain (remainder filled in from reference TRBV2 and TRBJ2-5): EPEVTQTPSHQVTQMGQEVILRCVPISNHLYFYWYRQILGQKVEFLVSFYNNEISEKSEIFDDQFSVERPDGSNFTLKIRSTKLEDSAMYFCASSSWGLDGTQYFGPGTRLLVL.

This rearrangement joins TRBV18 to TRBJ1-1; 9 bases map to TRBD1. CDR3 length equals 13 residues. With 10 bases clipped from V and 1 base from J, the junction kept 4 bases outside the gene matches. Germline assignment: CDR1 KGHSH and CDR2 LQKENI. The CDR3 loop reads CAISDRGNTEAFF. CDR3 DNA sequence: TGTGCCATTTCGGACAGGGGGAACACTGAAGCTTTCTTT.

The DNA of the CDR3 is TGTGCCAGCAGCCCTATTTACGACAGGTCTGACGGGGAGCTGTTTTTT. This encodes CASSPIYDRSDGELFF. The chain uses TRBV7-3 and TRBJ2-2, with TRBD1 as a possible D gene (6 bases). There are 16 residues in the CDR3. Germline CDR1 SGHTA, CDR2 FQGTGA. V lost 5 bases and J lost 7, with 20 bases in between. Looking up the rest from reference TRBV7-3 and TRBJ2-2 gives the full variable domain: GAGVSQTPSNKVTEKGKYVELRCDPISGHTALYWYRQSLGQGPEFLIYFQGTGAADDSGLPNDRFFAVRPEGSVSTLKIQRTERGDSAVYLCASSPIYDRSDGELFFGEGSRLTVL.

This chain links TRBV2 with TRBJ2-3, with D possibly TRBD1 on 6 matching bases. V was pared by 6 bases and J by 0 bases, with 7 bases between. Germline CDR1 SNHLY, CDR2 FYNNEI. The CDR3 totals 13 residues. This CDR3 is CASRQGSTDTQYF. CDR3 sequence (DNA): TGTGCCAGCAGACAGGGAAGCACAGATACGCAGTATTTT.

This sequence joins TRBV2 and TRBJ1-1; D possibly corresponds to TRBD1 (5 bases). This CDR3 region has 15 residues. Trimming stripped 0 bases from V and 8 bases from J, with 16 bases between. From germline, CDR1 is SNHLY and CDR2 FYNNEI. The DNA of the CDR3 is TGTGCCAGCAGTGAAGCCCCCACGGGGGATTCGGAAGCTTTCTTT. Translated, it gives CASSEAPTGDSEAFF.

In DNA, the CDR3 is TGTGCCAGCTCACCACGGGACAGGGGTAGCACAGATACGCAGTATTTT. It is translated as CASSPRDRGSTDTQYF. This sequence joins TRBV18 and TRBJ2-3, with 10 bases aligning to TRBD1. The CDR3 has 16 amino acids. The J segment lost 0 bases and the V segment lost 1 base, leaving 1 base of the junction unmatched. Per the germline V gene, CDR1 is KGHSH and CDR2 is LQKENI.